Each of the 31 T cell receptor beta chains below was sequenced from the same sample in a study of blood T cell repertoires in COVID-19. Assay used: immunoSEQ multiplex PCR; TCRdb lists only in-frame clones, some missing. The sample lists 200,000 to 300,000 clones, 86% occurring once. Sequencing was carried out using peripheral blood. The receptors here all came from a man aged 25 to 40 with active or convalescent COVID-19.

DNA of the CDR3: TGTGCCAGCAGCGCGGGGGGGACTGAAGCTTTCTTT. Its translation: CASSAGGTEAFF. The J gene is TRBJ1-1, the V gene TRBV11-2; D may be TRBD1 (5 bases). Trimming cost V 5 bases and J 5 bases, with 9 bases left between them. The CDR3 runs 12 residues. In germline, CDR1 is SGHAT, CDR2 FQNNGV.

This clone was observed a few times. CDR3 nucleotide sequence: TGTGCCAGCAGCTTACTAGCGTGGGGAACAGATACGCAGTATTTT. This codes for CASSLLAWGTDTQYF. The chain recombines TRBV11-2 with TRBJ2-3, with D tentatively TRBD2 (6 bases). Per the germline V gene, CDR1 is SGHAT and CDR2 is FQNNGV. The CDR3 is 15 residues long. The V and J ends lost 2 bases and 3 bases respectively, with 12 bases between them. Full variable domain (outside the CDR3, taken from reference TRBV11-2 and TRBJ2-3): EAGVAQSPRYKIIEKRQSVAFWCNPISGHATLYWYQQILGQGPKLLIQFQNNGVVDDSQLPKDRFSAERLKGVDSTLKIQPAKLEDSAVYLCASSLLAWGTDTQYFGPGTRLTVL.

The chain links TRBV19 to TRBJ1-5; no definite D call. The V gene's germline CDR1 is LNHDA and CDR2 SQIVND (reference sequence). The length of the CDR3 is 16 residues. Trimming took off 3 bases at V and 0 bases at J, with 12 bases between the two ends. CDR3 protein: CASSMREAPSNQPQHF. As DNA, the CDR3 is TGTGCCAGTAGTATGAGGGAAGCCCCTAGCAATCAGCCCCAGCATTTT.

The chain carries TRBV29-1 and TRBJ2-3; no reliable D call. Between the trimmed V and J ends, which lost 0 bases and 0 bases, there was a span of 13 bases. The CDR3 covers 16 residues. Germline values: CDR1 SQVTM, CDR2 ANQGSEA. The CDR3 region is CSVEELGTTSTDTQYF. CDR3 DNA: TGCAGCGTTGAAGAATTAGGTACGACTAGCACAGATACGCAGTATTTT.

The CDR3 DNA reads as TGTGCCAGCAGCTTAGATCAGGGTTATGGAAACACCATATATTTT. It translates to CASSLDQGYGNTIYF. The chain is built from TRBV7-8 and TRBJ1-3; D may be TRBD1 (5 bases). The CDR3 covers 15 residues. Trimming removed 1 base at V and 3 bases at J, with 10 bases between. Per the germline V gene, CDR1 is SGHVS and CDR2 is FQNEAQ.

V is TRBV5-6 and J is TRBJ2-1, with D maybe TRBD1 (5 bases). V was pared by 5 bases and J by 6 bases, with 21 bases between. This CDR3 region has 16 residues. Germline CDR1 is SGHDT and CDR2 is YYEEEE. The CDR3 sequence is CASSPLTIRDSNEQFF. The DNA for the CDR3 is TGTGCCAGCAGTCCGCTTACTATCAGGGATAGCAATGAGCAGTTCTTC.

The V and J genes are TRBV6-5 and TRBJ1-5, with D perhaps matching TRBD1 (6 bases). The CDR3 is made up of 14 amino acids. Looked up from germline, CDR1 is MNHEY and CDR2 is SVGAGI. V was clipped by 6 bases and J by 3 bases, with 12 bases between them. In DNA form, the CDR3 reads TGTGCCAGCAGAAATCAGGGGTCCAATCAGCCCCAGCATTTT. It translates to CASRNQGSNQPQHF.

The rearrangement joins TRBV5-8 to TRBJ2-3; D might be TRBD1 (5 bases). V was pared by 0 bases and J by 1 base, with 9 bases between. The CDR3 runs 15 residues. CDR1 is SGHTS and CDR2 is YDEGEE in the germline V gene. For the CDR3, the DNA is TGTGCCAGCAGCTTGGCAGGGCCCGGCACAGATACGCAGTATTTT. It translates to CASSLAGPGTDTQYF.

CDR3 coding DNA: TGTGCCAGCAGCCCCCGGGTGAAGTCCTACGAGCAGTACTTC. Its protein product is CASSPRVKSYEQYF. The gene calls are TRBV7-9 and TRBJ2-7; D call uncertain. V gave up 5 bases and J gave up 1 base, with 12 bases separating them. Per germline, CDR1 SEHNR and CDR2 FQNEAQ (reference sequence). This CDR3 is 14 amino acids long.

This chain connects TRBV6-5 to TRBJ2-7; D remains ambiguous. Per germline, CDR1 MNHEY and CDR2 SVGAGI. This CDR3 has 14 amino acids. Trimming took 3 bases from V and 2 from J, leaving 11 bases between them. In nucleotides, the CDR3 is TGTGCCAGCAGTTATTCGGAAGAGGCCTACGAGCAGTACTTC. Its translation: CASSYSEEAYEQYF.

Only one count was recorded for this clone. V gene TRBV5-6 combines with J gene TRBJ2-1; 8 nucleotides line up with TRBD2. The CDR3 extends over 15 amino acids. With V trimmed by 2 bases and J by 8 bases, 9 bases remained unmatched. The germline V gene encodes CDR1 SGHDT and CDR2 YYEEEE. The CDR3 region is CASSFTGGAVDEQFF. CDR3 coding DNA: TGTGCCAGCAGCTTTACCGGGGGGGCAGTCGATGAGCAGTTCTTC.

The rearrangement uses TRBV19 and TRBJ1-2; possibly TRBD1 for D (6 bases). Trimming removed 2 bases at V and 6 bases at J, with 7 bases between. The germline gives CDR1 LNHDA, CDR2 SQIVND (reference sequence). This CDR3 region has 12 residues. The CDR3 protein is CASSIRQDGYTF. The CDR3 coding sequence is TGTGCCAGTAGTATAAGACAGGATGGCTACACCTTC.

The chain uses TRBV6-1 and TRBJ1-3; possible D gene TRBD1, 6 bases. Germline loops: CDR1 MNHNS, CDR2 SASEGT. The CDR3 loop spans 15 amino acids. The V end was cut by 3 bases, the J end by 2 bases, with 11 bases between. Here the CDR3 DNA reads TGTGCCAGCAGTGACCAGGACAGCACTGGAAACACCATATATTTT. Protein sequence: CASSDQDSTGNTIYF.

The chain carries TRBV2 and TRBJ1-2; 7 nucleotides line up with TRBD1. Germline assignment: CDR1 SNHLY and CDR2 FYNNEI. The CDR3 runs 13 residues. The V segment lost 6 bases and the J segment 6 bases; nucleotides outside the gene matches: 7. The CDR3 sequence is CASSPDRDNGYTF. As DNA, the CDR3 is TGTGCCAGCAGCCCCGACAGGGACAATGGCTACACCTTC.

This chain connects TRBV4-3 to TRBJ1-2; D possibly corresponds to TRBD1 (6 bases). Per the germline V gene, CDR1 is LGHNA and CDR2 is YSLEER. The V end lost 3 bases, the J end lost 4 bases, and 21 bases lay between the germline ends. The CDR3 is 17 amino acids. This CDR3 reads CASSHDDRPSFAYGYTF. The CDR3 DNA sequence: TGCGCCAGCAGCCACGATGACAGGCCTTCCTTCGCCTATGGCTACACCTTC.

The chain has TRBV12-3 or TRBV12-4 and TRBJ1-2, with D perhaps TRBD1 (6 bases). Trimming removed 5 bases at V and 5 bases at J, with 12 bases between. The CDR3 is 13 residues long. CDR3 coding DNA: TGTGCCAGCAGTACGACGGGGACATATGGCTACACCTTC. Its translation is CASSTTGTYGYTF.

The V gene is TRBV7-9, the J gene TRBJ1-2; no clear D. CDR1 and CDR2 (germline): SEHNR, FQNEAQ (reference sequence). This CDR3 contains 14 residues. V shed 1 base and J shed 1 base, with 7 bases lying between them. The CDR3 region has the DNA TGTGCCAGCAGCTTAGTAGTTAATAACTATGGCTACACCTTC. Translating it yields CASSLVVNNYGYTF.

The rearrangement links TRBV6-1 to TRBJ2-3, with D possibly TRBD2 on 6 matching bases. Germline V gene sequence: CDR1 MNHNS, CDR2 SASEGT. The germline V and J ends were trimmed by 3 bases and 4 bases, with 14 bases remaining between them. There are 15 residues in the CDR3. This CDR3 reads CASSELPSVPDTQYF. DNA for the CDR3: TGTGCCAGCAGTGAGCTGCCTAGCGTCCCAGATACGCAGTATTTT.

The chain joins TRBV11-1 to TRBJ2-7; D might be TRBD1 (6 bases). The CDR3 loop spans 14 amino acids. From germline, CDR1 is SGHAT and CDR2 FQDESV (reference sequence). The V end lost 0 bases, the J end lost 2 bases, and 8 bases lay between the germline ends. CDR3: CASSLAGTTYEQYF. In DNA form, the CDR3 reads TGTGCCAGCAGCTTAGCGGGGACAACCTACGAGCAGTACTTC.

The V call is TRBV4-1, the J call TRBJ1-2; D is possibly TRBD1 (5 bases). Germline lookup yields CDR1 MGHRA and CDR2 YSYEKL. The CDR3 loop spans 16 amino acids. V was trimmed by 2 bases and J by 8 bases, leaving 21 bases between them. The CDR3 here is CASSQLGGARLGGYTF. In DNA, the CDR3 is TGCGCCAGCAGCCAATTAGGCGGGGCACGGTTGGGGGGCTACACCTTC.

This CDR3 is CASSLTDNQPQHF. The CDR3 DNA reads TGTGCCAGCAGCTTGACAGATAATCAGCCCCAGCATTTT. V gene TRBV7-9 combines with J gene TRBJ1-5; TRBD1 is a possible D gene (5 bases). Germline V CDR1 and CDR2: SEHNR, FQNEAQ (reference sequence). V was trimmed by 3 bases and J by 4 bases, leaving 7 bases between them. The CDR3 is 13 amino acids.

The gene calls are TRBV7-2 and TRBJ2-5; D unresolved. The CDR3 consists of 11 residues. V lost 4 bases and J 7 bases, leaving 7 bases between the germline ends. In germline, CDR1 is SGHTA, CDR2 FQGNSA. CDR3 coding DNA: TGTGCCAGCAGCTACGCAGGGACCCAGTACTTC. Its protein is CASSYAGTQYF.

The genes are TRBV4-1 and TRBJ1-1; D not certain. This CDR3 comprises 16 residues. V was cut by 1 base and J by 1 base, with 13 bases left in between. CDR1 and CDR2 from the germline V gene are MGHRA and YSYEKL. The CDR3 bases are TGCGCCAGCAGCCAAGTTTTGGCAGCGGGGAACACTGAAGCTTTCTTT. Translation: CASSQVLAAGNTEAFF.

CDR3 sequence reads: CASRRSSYSNQPQHF. CDR3 coding DNA: TGTGCCAGCAGACGGTCATCTTATAGCAATCAGCCCCAGCATTTT. The chain employs TRBV6-5 and TRBJ1-5; D not certain. This CDR3 region has 15 residues. The germline V gene has CDR1 MNHEY and CDR2 SVGAGI. Deletions cut 6 bases from V and 0 bases from J, with 12 bases between.

There are a few counts of this clone. This sequence joins TRBV11-3 and TRBJ2-1; 10 bases fit TRBD1. Germline trimming cut 5 bases from V and 8 bases from J; bases unmatched to any gene: 15. The CDR3 spans 17 residues. Germline V gene lookup returns CDR1 SGHNT and CDR2 YENEEA. The CDR3 here is CASSLTTGTGALDEQFF. DNA for the CDR3: TGTGCCAGCAGCCTCACGACCGGGACAGGGGCTTTGGATGAGCAGTTCTTC.

This clone has only a few counts. This chain uses TRBV6-5 with TRBJ1-6; D is perhaps TRBD1 (6 bases). Trimming cost V 6 bases and J 5 bases, with 14 bases left between them. Germline V lookup: CDR1 MNHEY, CDR2 SVGAGI. CDR3 length: 15 amino acids. CDR3 loop: CASRPGQNNNSPLHF. The CDR3, as DNA: TGTGCCAGCAGGCCCGGACAGAACAATAATTCACCCCTCCACTTT.

The chain links TRBV21-1 to TRBJ1-2; the table's D call of TRBD1 was not tested on the DNA. TRBV21-1 is tagged as a pseudogene. The CDR3 sequence is 15 residues long. The CDR3 bases are TGTGCCAGCAGCAAAACCGGGACAGAGAACTATGGCTACACCTTC. Amino acid sequence: CASSKTGTENYGYTF.

CDR3 sequence reads: CASSSRRDYSNQPQHF. CDR3 DNA: TGTGCCAGCAGCTCTAGACGGGATTATAGCAATCAGCCCCAGCATTTT. The rearrangement links TRBV5-6 to TRBJ1-5, with D unresolved. The CDR3 is 16 amino acids. V lost 3 bases, J lost 0 bases, and 13 bases lay in between. Germline CDR1 and CDR2: SGHDT and YYEEEE.

The chain uses TRBV7-2 and TRBJ2-7, with 7 positions matching TRBD1. This CDR3 comprises 13 residues. Germline V gene sequence: CDR1 SGHTA, CDR2 FQGNSA. V trimming: 5 bases; J trimming: 6 bases; junction bases outside the gene matches: 7. The CDR3 DNA follows: TGTGCCAGCAGCCCAAGACAGGGTCGCGAGCAGTACTTC. Translation: CASSPRQGREQYF.

This clone showed up just once. As DNA, the CDR3 is TGCGCCAGCAGCTTGTGGACAGGGAATTCACCCCTCCACTTT. This sequence encodes CASSLWTGNSPLHF. The V and J genes are TRBV5-1 and TRBJ1-6; 8 bases align to TRBD1. J was trimmed by 7 bases and V by 1 base; bases with no gene match: 1. The CDR3 consists of 14 residues. Germline V gives CDR1 SGHRS, CDR2 YFSETQ. Full variable domain (outside the CDR3, taken from reference TRBV5-1 and TRBJ1-6): KAGVTQTPRYLIKTRGQQVTLSCSPISGHRSVSWYQQTPGQGLQFLFEYFSETQRNKGNFPGRFSGRQFSNSRSEMNVSTLELGDSALYLCASSLWTGNSPLHFGNGTRLTVT.

This clone was seen more than once but under ten times. V usage is TRBV7-9 and J usage is TRBJ1-2; 7 bases are a match to TRBD1. The V gene end was trimmed by 1 base and the J gene end by 10 bases; junction bases not matched to a gene: 9. This CDR3 spans 14 amino acids. The V gene's germline CDR1 is SEHNR and CDR2 FQNEAQ (reference sequence). CDR3 in DNA: TGTGCCAGCAGCTTAGATGTCTGGACAGGACACTACACCTTC. The encoded protein is CASSLDVWTGHYTF.